The clone carrying this T cell receptor (beta chain) was observed at least ten times. Its antigen is not known. TCRdb reprocessed the 5' RACE reads with MiXCR, giving one entry per CDR3 protein. In the table there are 13,000 or so distinct CDR3 sequences, 12% of which are singletons. The data derive from a study of T-cell memory formation after mild COVID-19. Study information: There were largely donor-specific TCR clusters. Study-wide results and caveats: Researchers found some responding clones in pre-infection memory, a sign that cross-reactive memory joined. The main location of contracting CD4+ clones was CM and EM, and that of contracting CD8+ clones was EMRA.

The CDR3 covers 14 residues. V lost 10 bases and J lost 5, with 18 bases in between. The genes are TRBV12-3 or TRBV12-4 and TRBJ1-3; D is undetermined. The origin of this receptor is an adult woman who had mild COVID-19 (a few samples of this study predate the infection). Cell type and time point are not known. Sequences were obtained from PBMCs or a T cell subset sorted from them (not recorded which). CDR3 sequence: CATSNVQKRNTIYF. The CDR3 nucleotides read TGTGCCACCTCAAACGTACAGAAGCGAAACACCATATATTTT.